This TCR beta chain derives from a study of shared clonotypes between healthy human individuals. Only in-frame clones appear in the TCRdb table, and some are missing; sequencing was by immunoSEQ multiplex PCR. The sample lists roughly 2,000,000 clones, about 95% occurring once. The naive CD8 fraction comprised CD45RO-negative cells positively selected for CCR7 and excluded terminally differentiated effector memory CD45RA+ cells. The CDR3 contains 15 residues. CDR1 MNHEY and CDR2 SVGAGI come from the germline V gene. V shed 1 base and J shed 5 bases, with 15 bases lying between them. This clonotype originated in a man younger than 35 in good health. The sequencing input was naive CD8+ T cells sorted from blood. This rearrangement joins TRBV6-5 to TRBJ2-7, with a possible D match to TRBD1 (7 bases). The CDR3 here is CASSYFGGGGNEQYF. In DNA, the CDR3 is TGTGCCAGCAGTTACTTCGGTGGAGGGGGCAACGAGCAGTACTTC.